This TCR beta chain is from a study of CD8+ T cells in alopecia areata. Overall study findings and caveats: Sequencing of scalp samples also captures resident alphabeta T cells of normal skin. Under tofacitinib, numerous expanded lesional clonotypes remained detectable in scalp and blood.

To note about this clone: Its antigen is not known.

This CDR3 has 11 amino acids. Germline values: CDR1 MDHEN, CDR2 SYDVKM. Between the trimmed V and J ends, which lost 0 bases and 7 bases, there was a span of 4 bases. RNA extraction and reverse transcription yielded cDNA as sequencing template. Sequencing was performed with immunoSEQ multiplex PCR; in TCRdb, only in-frame clones are kept and a portion is missing. The repertoire holds approximately 280,000 clones, roughly 64% seen once, with over 1.5% in the top ten. Regarding treatment: oral pan-JAK inhibitor, 5-10 mg twice daily. PBMCs yielded sorted CD4+ and CD8+ T cells. Sequencing used CD4+ T cells sorted from blood, obtained at week 24, from a patient treated with tofacitinib. The chain is built from TRBV28 and TRBJ2-7, with D hard to call. The sequence came from a human donor with alopecia areata. The CDR3 bases are TGTGCCAGCAGTTTATGGTGGGAGCAGTACTTC. This encodes CASSLWWEQYF.